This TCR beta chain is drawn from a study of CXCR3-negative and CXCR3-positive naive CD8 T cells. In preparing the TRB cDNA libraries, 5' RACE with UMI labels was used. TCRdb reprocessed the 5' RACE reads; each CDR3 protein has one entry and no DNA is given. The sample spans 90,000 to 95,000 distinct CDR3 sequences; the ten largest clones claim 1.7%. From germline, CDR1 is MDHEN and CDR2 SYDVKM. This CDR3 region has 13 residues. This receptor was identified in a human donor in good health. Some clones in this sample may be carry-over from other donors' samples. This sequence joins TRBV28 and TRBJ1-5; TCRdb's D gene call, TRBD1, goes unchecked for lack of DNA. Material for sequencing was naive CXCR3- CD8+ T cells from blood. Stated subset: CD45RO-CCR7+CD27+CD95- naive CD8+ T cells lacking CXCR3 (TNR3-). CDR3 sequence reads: CASSSAGVRPQHF.